The sequence of this T cell receptor (beta chain) was determined in a study of cytomegalovirus exposure and HLA in healthy donors. Study-wide findings and caveats: A later analysis found common viral pathogens apparently linked to several of the most significant clusters. Across donors, most TCRs were seen rarely, yet some public ones were widespread. A classifier reportedly called cytomegalovirus status with high sensitivity and specificity. Analysis performed later found more than 15,000 TCR beta sequences associated with HLA alleles at 0.05 false discovery rate.

The PCR was carried out with 60 Vbeta primers and 13 Jbeta primers. Some clones are missing from TCRdb's copy, which holds only in-frame ones; the method was immunoSEQ multiplex PCR. This sample has under 200,000 clones, with approximately 80% found just once. The CDR3 is 14 amino acids. Trimming pared 5 bases from V and 4 bases from J, leaving 12 bases between. Germline V gene lookup returns CDR1 MNHNY and CDR2 SVGAGI (reference sequence). Concerning this clone itself: The antigen remains unidentified.

The origin of this receptor is a man between 45 and 60 years old in good health and CMV-seropositive. The specimen was PBMCs. V is TRBV6-6 and J is TRBJ2-1; D might be TRBD2 (6 bases). CDR3 nucleotides: TGTGCCAGCAGTCTCGGGACTCCTTACAATGAGCAGTTCTTC. Encoded protein: CASSLGTPYNEQFF.